These 13 T cell receptor beta chains were sequenced from one sample in a study of Graves' ophthalmopathy and Graves' hyperthyroidism. The sequenced template was RNA, covering the TCR beta CDR3 region. A first-round RT-PCR used HTBI primers, followed by a second-round multiplex PCR. TCRdb redid the calling of the multiplex PCR reads with MiXCR, one entry per CDR3 protein. The data show 680,000 or so distinct CDR3 sequences, approximately 22% seen once. Sequencing used peripheral blood. Receptors were obtained from a woman between 18 and 29 years old with stable Graves' hyperthyroidism. Some clones in this sample may be carry-over from other donors' samples.

V usage is TRBV30 and J usage is TRBJ1-4; no reliable D call. V was pared by 4 bases and J by 8 bases, with 14 bases between. Germline V CDR1 and CDR2: GTSNPN, SVGIG (reference sequence). The CDR3 extends over 13 amino acids. CDR3 residues: CAWMGRVREKLFF. The CDR3 DNA sequence: TGTGCCTGGATGGGGAGGGTGCGAGAAAAACTGTTTTTT.

This clonotype was found many times. V gene TRBV28 combines with J gene TRBJ1-2; 9 positions match TRBD1. The CDR3 runs 13 residues. Germline V gene sequence: CDR1 MDHEN, CDR2 SYDVKM. V dropped 6 bases and J dropped 7; count of bases not matched to a gene: 6. CDR3 region: CASRPGTGSGYTF. CDR3 DNA sequence: TGTGCCAGCAGGCCGGGGACAGGGTCTGGCTACACCTTC.

This clonotype was detected many times. This rearrangement joins TRBV20-1 to TRBJ2-5; the D gene is possibly TRBD2 (6 bases). The CDR3 sequence is 13 residues long. Germline CDR1 and CDR2: DFQATT and SNEGSKA (reference sequence). Trimming stripped 1 base from V and 7 bases from J, with 13 bases between. CDR3 amino acids: CSARGGTARTQYF. The CDR3 DNA follows: TGCAGTGCTAGAGGAGGGACTGCTCGGACCCAGTACTTC.

This clonotype was counted only a few times. The CDR3, as DNA: TGTGCCAGCGCAGGATCGGGACCACCTCTGGGATTCTATGGCTACACCTTC. Translation gives CASAGSGPPLGFYGYTF. The chain joins TRBV7-9 to TRBJ1-2; D perhaps matches TRBD1 (5 bases). Trimming removed 8 bases from V and 4 bases from J, with 26 bases in between. Per germline, CDR1 SEHNR and CDR2 FQNEAQ (reference sequence). There are 17 residues in the CDR3.

The sample holds many counts of this clonotype. The chain couples TRBV6-5 to TRBJ1-5; D might be TRBD1 (6 bases). The germline V and J ends were trimmed by 8 bases and 3 bases, with 17 bases remaining between them. The CDR3 length is 15 residues. CDR1 is MNHEY and CDR2 is SVGAGI in the germline V gene. CDR3 coding DNA: TGTGCCAGCGGCCCCGGGGGCAGGGTCAATCAGCCCCAGCATTTT. Amino acid sequence: CASGPGGRVNQPQHF.

The rearrangement uses TRBV19 and TRBJ1-1; D is ambiguous. Trimming removed 2 bases from V and 5 bases from J, with 9 bases in between. CDR3 length: 13 amino acids. Germline V lookup: CDR1 LNHDA, CDR2 SQIVND (reference sequence). Here the CDR3 DNA reads TGTGCCAGTAGTATAACTGGAGCGACTGAAGCTTTCTTT. As protein: CASSITGATEAFF. Based on the CDR3 plus reference TRBV19 and TRBJ1-1, the full variable domain is DGGITQSPKYLFRKEGQNVTLSCEQNLNHDAMYWYRQDPGQGLRLIYYSQIVNDFQKGDIAEGYSVSREKKESFPLTVTSAQKNPTAFYLCASSITGATEAFFGQGTRLTVV.

This clonotype was detected many times. The genes are TRBV12-3 or TRBV12-4 and TRBJ2-7; 7 nucleotides match TRBD2. Trimming removed 6 bases from V and 6 bases from J; junction bases left unmatched: 14. The CDR3 runs 15 residues. The CDR3 loop is CASRGDSGPGFEQYF. The CDR3 coding sequence is TGTGCCAGCAGGGGAGATAGCGGGCCAGGCTTCGAGCAGTACTTC.

This clonotype was seen repeatedly, ten times or more. V and J are TRBV28 and TRBJ1-1, with D perhaps TRBD1 (5 bases). The CDR3 contains 14 residues. V gave up 6 bases and J gave up 0 bases, with 11 bases separating them. Germline CDR1 MDHEN, CDR2 SYDVKM. CDR3: CASRPRGMNTEAFF. DNA of the CDR3: TGTGCCAGCAGGCCCCGGGGGATGAACACTGAAGCTTTCTTT.

This clonotype was seen ten or more times. The CDR3 bases are TGTGCCATCAGTCAGGGGCAGGAACCCTACTATGGCTACACCTTC. Translation gives CAISQGQEPYYGYTF. V is TRBV10-3 and J is TRBJ1-2; the D gene is possibly TRBD1 (6 bases). With 5 bases removed from V and 3 bases from J, the gap between germline ends came to 16 bases. There are 15 residues in the CDR3. Germline CDR1 and CDR2: ENHRY and SYGVKD.

Remarks on this clonotype: This clone may be a read error of a much larger clone one base away. The V call is TRBV10-3, the J call TRBJ2-6; D is unresolved. V lost 4 bases, J lost 2 bases, and 15 bases lay in between. This CDR3 spans 17 amino acids. CDR1 and CDR2 (germline): ENHRY, SYGVKD. In nucleotides, the CDR3 is TGTGCCATCAGTGGAGACACCTCCGCCGCTGGGGCCAACGTCCTGACTTTC. It encodes CAISGDTSAAGANVLTF.

There are many counts of this clonotype. The chain couples TRBV6-5 to TRBJ1-2; 8 nucleotides agree with TRBD1. This CDR3 is 14 amino acids long. V lost 0 bases, J lost 7 bases, and 4 bases stayed unmatched. Per germline, CDR1 MNHEY and CDR2 SVGAGI. The CDR3 nucleotides read TGTGCCAGCAGTTACTCAGGACAGGGAGGTGGCTACACCTTC. Residues: CASSYSGQGGGYTF.

This clonotype was found many times. CDR3 DNA sequence: TGTGCCAGTAGTTTACTTGGGACTAGCGTCTCCTACGAGCAGTACTTC. Translated, it gives CASSLLGTSVSYEQYF. The chain links TRBV19 to TRBJ2-7, with 10 bases fitting TRBD2. The germline V gene has CDR1 LNHDA and CDR2 SQIVND (reference sequence). J gave up 0 bases and V 5 bases, and 7 bases lay outside the gene matches. The CDR3 sequence is 16 residues long.

The chain employs TRBV6-5 and TRBJ1-2, with D possibly matching TRBD1 (5 bases). CDR1 and CDR2 from the germline V gene are MNHEY and SVGAGI. There are 16 residues in the CDR3. Trimming took 0 bases from V and 6 from J, leaving 17 bases between them. The CDR3 spells CASSYSLEGVSDGYTF. CDR3 in DNA: TGTGCCAGCAGTTACTCCTTGGAAGGGGTTAGCGATGGCTACACCTTC.